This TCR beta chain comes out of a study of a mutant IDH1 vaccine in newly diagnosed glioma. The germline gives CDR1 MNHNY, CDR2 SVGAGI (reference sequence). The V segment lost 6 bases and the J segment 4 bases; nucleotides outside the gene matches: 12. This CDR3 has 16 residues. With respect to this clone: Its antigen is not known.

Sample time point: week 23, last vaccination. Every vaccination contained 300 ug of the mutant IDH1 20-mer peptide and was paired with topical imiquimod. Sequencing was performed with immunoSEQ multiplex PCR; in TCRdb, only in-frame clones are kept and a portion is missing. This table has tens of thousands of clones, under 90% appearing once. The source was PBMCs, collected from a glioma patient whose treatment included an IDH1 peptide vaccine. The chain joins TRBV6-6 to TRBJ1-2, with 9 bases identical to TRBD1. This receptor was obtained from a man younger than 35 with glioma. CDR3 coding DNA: TGTGCCAGCAGCCCGGGACAGGGCCCTACGGGCTATGGCTACACCTTC. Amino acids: CASSPGQGPTGYGYTF.